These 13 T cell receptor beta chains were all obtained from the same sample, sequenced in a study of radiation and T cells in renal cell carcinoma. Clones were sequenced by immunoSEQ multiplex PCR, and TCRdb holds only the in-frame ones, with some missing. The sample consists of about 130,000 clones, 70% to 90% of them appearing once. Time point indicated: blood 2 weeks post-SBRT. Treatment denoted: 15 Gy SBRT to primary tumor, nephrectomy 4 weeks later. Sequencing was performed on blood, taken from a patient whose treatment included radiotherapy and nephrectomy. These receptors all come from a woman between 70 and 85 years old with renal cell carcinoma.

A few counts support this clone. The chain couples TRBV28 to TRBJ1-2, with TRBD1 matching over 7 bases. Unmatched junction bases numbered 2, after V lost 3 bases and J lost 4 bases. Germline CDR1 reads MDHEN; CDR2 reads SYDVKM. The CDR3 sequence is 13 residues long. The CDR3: CASSFGTAYGYTF. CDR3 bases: TGTGCCAGCAGTTTTGGGACAGCCTATGGCTACACCTTC.

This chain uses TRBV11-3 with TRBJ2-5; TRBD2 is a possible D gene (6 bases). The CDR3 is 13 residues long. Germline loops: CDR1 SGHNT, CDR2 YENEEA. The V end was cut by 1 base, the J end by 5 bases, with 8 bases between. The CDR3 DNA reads TGTGCCAGCAGCTTAGTCGCGGGGGAGACCCAGTACTTC. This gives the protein CASSLVAGETQYF.

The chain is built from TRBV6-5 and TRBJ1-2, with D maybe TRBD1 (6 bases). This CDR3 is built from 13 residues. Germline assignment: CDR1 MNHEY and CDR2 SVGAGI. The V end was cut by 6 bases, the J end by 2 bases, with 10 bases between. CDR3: CASSNGGNYGYTF. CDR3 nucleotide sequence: TGTGCCAGCAGCAACGGGGGCAACTATGGCTACACCTTC.

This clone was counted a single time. The CDR3 DNA follows: TGTGCCAGCAGATCCGGGACTAGCGGGCCAGGGGAGCAGTTCTTC. Protein: CASRSGTSGPGEQFF. The chain couples TRBV7-9 to TRBJ2-1; TRBD2 matches at 12 bases. Trimming at V came to 6 bases and at J to 10 bases, leaving 10 bases not matched to a gene. Germline-derived CDR1 and CDR2 are SEHNR and FQNEAQ (reference sequence). The CDR3 contains 15 residues.

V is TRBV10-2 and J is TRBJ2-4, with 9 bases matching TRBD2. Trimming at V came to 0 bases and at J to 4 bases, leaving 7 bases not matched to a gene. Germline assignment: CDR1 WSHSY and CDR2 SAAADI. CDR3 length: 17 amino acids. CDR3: CASSESGGSGGKNIQYF. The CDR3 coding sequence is TGCGCCAGCAGTGAGTCAGGGGGTAGCGGGGGTAAAAACATTCAGTACTTC.

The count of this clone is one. The CDR3 sequence is CASSAPGTGGEKLFF. As DNA, the CDR3 is TGTGCCAGTAGTGCCCCCGGGACGGGGGGAGAAAAACTGTTTTTT. The chain combines TRBV19 with TRBJ1-4; perhaps TRBD1 as D (5 bases). Germline V lookup: CDR1 LNHDA, CDR2 SQIVND (reference sequence). This CDR3 is built from 15 residues. Trimming took 5 bases from V and 8 from J, leaving 18 bases between them.

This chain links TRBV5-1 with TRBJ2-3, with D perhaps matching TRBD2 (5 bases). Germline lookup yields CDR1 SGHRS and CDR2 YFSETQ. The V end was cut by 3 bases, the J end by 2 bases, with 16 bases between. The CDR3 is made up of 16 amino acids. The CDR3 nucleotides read TGCGCCAGCAGCTCACTAAGCGGTTCACCCACAGATACGCAGTATTTT. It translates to CASSSLSGSPTDTQYF. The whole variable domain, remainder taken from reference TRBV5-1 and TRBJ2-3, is KAGVTQTPRYLIKTRGQQVTLSCSPISGHRSVSWYQQTPGQGLQFLFEYFSETQRNKGNFPGRFSGRQFSNSRSEMNVSTLELGDSALYLCASSSLSGSPTDTQYFGPGTRLTVL.

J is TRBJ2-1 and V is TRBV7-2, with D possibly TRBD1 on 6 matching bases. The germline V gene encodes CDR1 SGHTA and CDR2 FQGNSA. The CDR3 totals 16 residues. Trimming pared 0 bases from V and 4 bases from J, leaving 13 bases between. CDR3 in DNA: TGTGCCAGCAGCTTAGCTAGGACAGATTTTTACAATGAGCAGTTCTTC. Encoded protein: CASSLARTDFYNEQFF.

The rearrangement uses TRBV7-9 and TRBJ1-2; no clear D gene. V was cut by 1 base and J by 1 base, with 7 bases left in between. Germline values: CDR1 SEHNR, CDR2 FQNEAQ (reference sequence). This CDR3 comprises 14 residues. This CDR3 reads CASSLDTGNYGYTF. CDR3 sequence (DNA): TGTGCCAGCAGCTTAGACACGGGTAACTATGGCTACACCTTC.

CDR3 sequence (DNA): TGTGCCAGCAGCTTAGGCCGGACGACCTATGGCTACACCTTC. Its protein is CASSLGRTTYGYTF. V usage is TRBV13 and J usage is TRBJ1-2; D unresolved. The CDR3 spans 14 residues. The germline gives CDR1 PRHDT, CDR2 FYEKMQ (reference sequence). The V end lost 0 bases, the J end lost 4 bases, and 9 bases lay between the germline ends.

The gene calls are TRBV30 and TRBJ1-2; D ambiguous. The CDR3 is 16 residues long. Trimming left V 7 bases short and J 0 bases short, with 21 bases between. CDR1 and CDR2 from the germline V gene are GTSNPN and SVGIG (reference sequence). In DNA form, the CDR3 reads TGTGCCTTCACCCCCCCCCAAAGCCCTACTAACTATGGCTACACCTTC. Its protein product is CAFTPPQSPTNYGYTF.

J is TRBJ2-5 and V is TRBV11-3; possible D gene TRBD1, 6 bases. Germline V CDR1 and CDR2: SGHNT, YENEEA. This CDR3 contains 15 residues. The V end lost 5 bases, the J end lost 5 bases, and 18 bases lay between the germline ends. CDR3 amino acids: CASSLRTVIPETQYF. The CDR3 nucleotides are TGTGCCAGCAGCCTAAGGACAGTAATCCCGGAGACCCAGTACTTC.

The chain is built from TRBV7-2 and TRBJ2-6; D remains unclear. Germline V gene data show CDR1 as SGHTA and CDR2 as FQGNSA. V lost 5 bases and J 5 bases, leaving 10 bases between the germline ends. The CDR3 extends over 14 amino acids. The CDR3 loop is CASSPFHRANVLTF. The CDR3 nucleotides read TGTGCCAGCAGCCCCTTTCATAGGGCCAACGTCCTGACTTTC.